The clone carrying this T cell receptor (beta chain) was counted ten times or more. Its antigen is undetermined. This sample was included in a study of T cells in Graves' hyperthyroidism and ophthalmopathy. The study's findings and limits: Ophthalmopathy onset followed model prediction by a median about six months.

TCR beta CDR3 region amplification was performed from RNA transcripts. TCR CDR3 underwent first-round RT-PCR with the HTBI primer set. TCRdb ran MiXCR on the multiplex PCR reads and lists one entry per CDR3 protein. The sample lists some 720,000 distinct CDR3 sequences; about a sixth were seen once. Material for sequencing was blood. The clonotype originates from a man younger than 30 with Graves' hyperthyroidism.

The DNA for the CDR3 is TGTGCCAGCAGCCATAGCGGAGGAGGCGACGCGACCCAGTACTTC. Protein product: CASSHSGGGDATQYF. The chain employs TRBV13 and TRBJ2-5; maybe TRBD2 (6 bases). The CDR3 length is 15 residues. Germline assignment: CDR1 PRHDT and CDR2 FYEKMQ (reference sequence). The ends were cut back, 5 bases at V and 7 bases at J, with 20 bases in the middle.